The TCR beta chain under discussion was sequenced for a study of blood T cell repertoires in COVID-19. The protocol was immunoSEQ multiplex PCR, while the TCRdb copy is restricted to in-frame clones and leaves out a portion. The profile shows approximately 200,000 clones, about 80% of them singletons. Participants were aged about 18 to 100 years, lived in some 23 US areas, and enrolled virtually. This clone was detected a few times. The V and J ends lost 8 bases and 4 bases, in that order; junction bases with no gene match: 10. The CDR3 loop spans 15 amino acids. Germline values: CDR1 KGHSH, CDR2 LQKENI.

The sample was PBMCs or T cells enriched from blood (not recorded which). V and J are TRBV18 and TRBJ2-2, with 7 positions matching TRBD1. The source is a man aged 60 to 69 who had recovered from COVID-19. CDR3 protein: CASGPGTAPTGELFF. The CDR3 coding sequence is TGTGCCAGCGGACCAGGGACAGCACCCACCGGGGAGCTGTTTTTT.